Reported below is one T cell receptor beta chain. Its specificity is not known. The sample comes from a study of long-term antiretroviral therapy in people with HIV. No donor had fewer than one pre-ART PBMC sample or fewer than two post-ART PBMC samples. Findings of the study overall: Patients on ART gained diversity, which nonetheless stayed below transplant donor controls. CDR3 lengths in HIV samples spanned a narrower range than controls. Pre-ART-expanded clones dominated the repertoire at all time points.

CDR1 is LGHNT, CDR2 FRNRAP, per germline. The CDR3 contains 14 residues. V was pared by 0 bases and J by 3 bases, with 8 bases between. Runs used v3.0 of the immunoSEQ assay and were done at survey level. Sequenced by immunoSEQ multiplex PCR; TCRdb stores in-frame clones only, minus some. The data show 40,000 or so clones, with 83% seen just once and 6.2% held by the top ten. Sequences were derived from unsorted PBMCs, sampled 1 year after starting antiretroviral therapy. The clonotype comes from a man in his late teens or twenties with HIV. The chain links TRBV12-5 to TRBJ1-2; D gene unclear. CDR3 region: CASGLVERYYGYTF. The CDR3 DNA sequence: TGTGCTAGTGGTTTGGTTGAGAGGTACTATGGCTACACCTTC.